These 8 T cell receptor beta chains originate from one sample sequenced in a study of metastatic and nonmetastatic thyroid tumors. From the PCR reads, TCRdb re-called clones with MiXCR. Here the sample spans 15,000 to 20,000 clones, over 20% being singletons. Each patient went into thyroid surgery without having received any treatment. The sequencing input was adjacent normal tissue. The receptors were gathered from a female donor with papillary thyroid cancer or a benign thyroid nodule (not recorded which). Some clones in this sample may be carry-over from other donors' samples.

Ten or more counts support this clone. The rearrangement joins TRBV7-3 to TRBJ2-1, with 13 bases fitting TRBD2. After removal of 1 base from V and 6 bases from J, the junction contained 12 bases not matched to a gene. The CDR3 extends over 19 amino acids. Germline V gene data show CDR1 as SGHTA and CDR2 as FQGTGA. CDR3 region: CASSLSTRGRLAGGNEQFF. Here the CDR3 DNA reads TGTGCCAGCAGCTTAAGTACCCGAGGCCGACTAGCGGGAGGCAATGAGCAGTTCTTC.

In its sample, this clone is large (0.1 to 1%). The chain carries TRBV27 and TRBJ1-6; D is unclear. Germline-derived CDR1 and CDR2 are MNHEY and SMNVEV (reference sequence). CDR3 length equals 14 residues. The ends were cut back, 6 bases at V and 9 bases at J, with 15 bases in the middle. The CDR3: CASRPTSLSSPLHF. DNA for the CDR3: TGTGCCAGCAGACCGACCAGTTTGAGTTCACCCCTCCACTTT.

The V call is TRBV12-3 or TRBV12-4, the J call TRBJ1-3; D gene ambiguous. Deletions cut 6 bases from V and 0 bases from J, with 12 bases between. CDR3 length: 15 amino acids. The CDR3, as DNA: TGTGCCAGCAGGACCGGCACAAGCTCTGGAAACACCATATATTTT. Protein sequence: CASRTGTSSGNTIYF.

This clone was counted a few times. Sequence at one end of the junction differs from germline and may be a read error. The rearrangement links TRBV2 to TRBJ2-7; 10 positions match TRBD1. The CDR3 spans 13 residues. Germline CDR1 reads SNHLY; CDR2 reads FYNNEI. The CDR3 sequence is CASKGTGVYAQYF. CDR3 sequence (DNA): TGTGCCAGCAAAGGGACAGGGGTGTACGCGCAGTACTTC. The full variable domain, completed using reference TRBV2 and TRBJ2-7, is EPEVTQTPSHQVTQMGQEVILRCVPISNHLYFYWYRQILGQKVEFLVSFYNNEISEKSEIFDDQFSVERPDGSNFTLKIRSTKLEDSAMYFCASKGTGVYAQYFGPGTRLTVT.

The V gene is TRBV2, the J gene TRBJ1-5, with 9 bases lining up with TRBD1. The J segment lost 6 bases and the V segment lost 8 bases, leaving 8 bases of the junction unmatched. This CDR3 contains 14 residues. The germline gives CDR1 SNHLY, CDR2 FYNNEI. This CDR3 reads CASRDGTGFQPQHF. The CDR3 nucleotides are TGTGCCAGCCGGGATGGGACAGGGTTTCAGCCCCAGCATTTT.

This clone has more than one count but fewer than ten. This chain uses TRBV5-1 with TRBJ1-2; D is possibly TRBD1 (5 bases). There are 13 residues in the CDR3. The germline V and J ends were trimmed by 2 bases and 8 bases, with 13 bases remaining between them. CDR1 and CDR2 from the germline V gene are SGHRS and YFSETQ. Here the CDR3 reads CASSFQGLEGYTF. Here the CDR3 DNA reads TGCGCCAGCAGCTTCCAGGGATTGGAGGGCTACACCTTC.

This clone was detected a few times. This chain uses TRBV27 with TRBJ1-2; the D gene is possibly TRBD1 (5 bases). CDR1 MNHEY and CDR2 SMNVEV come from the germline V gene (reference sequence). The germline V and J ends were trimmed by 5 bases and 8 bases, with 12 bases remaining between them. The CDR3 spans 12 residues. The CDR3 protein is CASSPLGDGYTF. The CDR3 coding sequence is TGTGCCAGCAGTCCACTTGGGGACGGCTACACCTTC.

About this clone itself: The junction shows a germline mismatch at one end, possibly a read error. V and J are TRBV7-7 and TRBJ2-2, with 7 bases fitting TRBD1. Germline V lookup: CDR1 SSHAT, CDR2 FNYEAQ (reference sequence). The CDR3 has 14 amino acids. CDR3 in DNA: TGTGCTAGCAGCTTACAGGGGTACACCGGGGAGCTGTTTTTT. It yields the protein CASSLQGYTGELFF.